Listed below are T cell receptor beta chains from one sample, sequenced in a study of T cells in localized non-small cell lung cancer. Method: immunoSEQ multiplex PCR; TCRdb's copy keeps in-frame clones and lacks some. The sample contains 45,000 or so clones, about 91% of which appear only once. The source was PBMCs, collected before any cancer treatment. The source of these receptors is a woman aged 40 to 75 with stage II lung adenocarcinoma. Both conserved end residues are part of each CDR3. Each record gives: V gene, clone size, CDR3 length, J gene, CDR3 protein. Some rows have no size entry. The others give once, few or many, or a class for an expanded clone.

v_gene: TRBV27
abundance: -
len: 13
j_gene: TRBJ1-1
CDR3aa: CASSRTGNTEAFF

v_gene: TRBV5-4
abundance: -
len: 16
j_gene: TRBJ1-5
CDR3aa: CASSLSGGRVDQPQHF

v_gene: TRBV5-1
abundance: medium-sized
len: 14
j_gene: TRBJ2-7
CDR3aa: CASSLFQGPYEQYF

v_gene: TRBV7-2
abundance: -
len: 14
j_gene: TRBJ2-1
CDR3aa: CASSSRDFMNEQFF

v_gene: TRBV4-2
abundance: -
len: 15
j_gene: TRBJ2-5
CDR3aa: CASSQGRDRQETQYF

v_gene: TRBV7-3
abundance: -
len: 20
j_gene: TRBJ1-6
CDR3aa: CASSLIQSGQLSSYNSPLHF

v_gene: TRBV18
abundance: -
len: 18
j_gene: TRBJ1-2
CDR3aa: CASSEDRRTALTNYGYTF

v_gene: TRBV5-4
abundance: once
len: 13
j_gene: TRBJ2-3
CDR3aa: CASSPRGEGTQYF

v_gene: TRBV9
abundance: -
len: 15
j_gene: TRBJ2-1
CDR3aa: CASSVAGNSYNEQFF

v_gene: TRBV2
abundance: once
len: 17
j_gene: TRBJ2-1
CDR3aa: CASSRPREVFSYNEQFF

v_gene: TRBV5-6
abundance: -
len: 12
j_gene: TRBJ1-2
CDR3aa: CASSYSGYGYTF

v_gene: TRBV7-2
abundance: -
len: 18
j_gene: TRBJ2-1
CDR3aa: CASSQSPGTGLVNNEQFF

v_gene: TRBV5-1
abundance: -
len: 15
j_gene: TRBJ2-3
CDR3aa: CASSPGGQTTDTQYF

v_gene: TRBV6-5
abundance: -
len: 14
j_gene: TRBJ1-1
CDR3aa: CASRFDRGGTEAFF

v_gene: TRBV10-2
abundance: -
len: 13
j_gene: TRBJ2-3
CDR3aa: CASVPSDTDTQYF

v_gene: TRBV4-1
abundance: -
len: 16
j_gene: TRBJ2-7
CDR3aa: CASSQDLWGRSYEQYF

v_gene: TRBV5-1
abundance: -
len: 15
j_gene: TRBJ1-4
CDR3aa: CASSLNRGGNEKLFF

v_gene: TRBV27
abundance: -
len: 20
j_gene: TRBJ1-4
CDR3aa: CASSSVMLYTGQGRNEKLFF

v_gene: TRBV19
abundance: -
len: 15
j_gene: TRBJ2-4
CDR3aa: CASNPRSGEKNIQYF

v_gene: TRBV5-1
abundance: -
len: 14
j_gene: TRBJ2-7
CDR3aa: CASSGPESTYEQYF

v_gene: TRBV5-1
abundance: -
len: 13
j_gene: TRBJ1-1
CDR3aa: CASSLDLLRGAFF

v_gene: TRBV29-1
abundance: few
len: 12
j_gene: TRBJ1-4
CDR3aa: CSARVMGEKLFF

v_gene: TRBV6-6
abundance: -
len: 13
j_gene: TRBJ2-5
CDR3aa: CASSPSGRATQYF

v_gene: TRBV27
abundance: -
len: 15
j_gene: TRBJ1-1
CDR3aa: CASTTWATGGTEAFF

v_gene: TRBV4-2
abundance: -
len: 15
j_gene: TRBJ2-2
CDR3aa: CASSQYSGSTGELFF

v_gene: TRBV2
abundance: -
len: 14
j_gene: TRBJ1-5
CDR3aa: CASSERTYNQPQHF

v_gene: TRBV7-2
abundance: -
len: 12
j_gene: TRBJ2-7
CDR3aa: CASSFSSYEQYF

v_gene: TRBV28
abundance: -
len: 13
j_gene: TRBJ2-7
CDR3aa: CASRPSAGHEQYF

v_gene: TRBV28
abundance: -
len: 15
j_gene: TRBJ2-3
CDR3aa: CASAPPGPPPGTQYF

v_gene: TRBV13
abundance: -
len: 14
j_gene: TRBJ1-4
CDR3aa: CASSSTGVREKLFF

v_gene: TRBV18
abundance: -
len: 15
j_gene: TRBJ2-1
CDR3aa: CASSRDSAGYNEQFF

v_gene: TRBV20-1
abundance: -
len: 11
j_gene: TRBJ1-2
CDR3aa: CSDVGMRGYTF

v_gene: TRBV6-5
abundance: -
len: 15
j_gene: TRBJ2-7
CDR3aa: CASSYSTPDKYEQYF

v_gene: TRBV6-1
abundance: -
len: 11
j_gene: TRBJ2-7
CDR3aa: CASSEGHSALF

v_gene: TRBV7-2
abundance: -
len: 14
j_gene: TRBJ2-1
CDR3aa: CASSLGITYNEQFF

v_gene: TRBV2
abundance: -
len: 13
j_gene: TRBJ1-2
CDR3aa: CATTPGPARGYTF